The 17 T cell receptor beta chains in this list originate from one sample, sequenced in a study of T cell clonality in common variable immunodeficiency. Libraries were prepared by immunoSEQ multiplex PCR; TCRdb keeps only in-frame clonotypes and omits some of them. In total the sample includes more than 55,000 clones, none of them seen once. Sequenced material: peripheral blood mononuclear cells. The receptors originated from a person between 18 and 75 years old in good health.

This clone was observed many times. The CDR3 extends 3 residues past the end of the read, so its final part is completed from the germline J gene. V gene TRBV7-9 combines with J gene TRBJ2-5; tentative D call: TRBD2 (5 bases). This CDR3 spans 14 amino acids. Between the trimmed V and J ends, which lost 5 bases and 7 bases, there was a span of 17 bases. Germline V gene sequence: CDR1 SEHNR, CDR2 FQNEAQ (reference sequence). The CDR3 spells CASSVAEGRGTQYF. CDR3 DNA (partial): TGTGCCAGCAGCGTGGCCGAAGGCCGGGGGACC.

This clone was seen ten or more times. The read finishes 3 residues shy of the CDR3 end, and the germline J gene is used to complete it. The chain combines TRBV19 with TRBJ2-2, with TRBD2 identical over 9 bases. Germline CDR1 and CDR2: LNHDA and SQIVND (reference sequence). This CDR3 comprises 16 residues. Trimming cost V 3 bases and J 5 bases; bases outside gene matches: 7. The CDR3 loop is CASSIMASGITGELFF. The DNA read from the CDR3 is TGTGCCAGTAGTATTATGGCTAGCGGGATAACCGGGGAG.

The table lists this clone with many counts. Read data end 3 residues before the CDR3 end; the end is taken from the germline J gene. V gene TRBV19 combines with J gene TRBJ1-6; no clear D gene. The CDR3 totals 15 residues. Germline values: CDR1 LNHDA, CDR2 SQIVND (reference sequence). V lost 3 bases to trimming and J lost 7 bases, with 13 bases between them. The covered CDR3 bases are TGTGCCAGTAGTATGGCTGGCGGCACCAATTCACCC. Its translation is CASSMAGGTNSP. In full, the CDR3 reads CASSMAGGTNSPLHF. Variable domain in full (rest from reference TRBV19 and TRBJ1-6): DGGITQSPKYLFRKEGQNVTLSCEQNLNHDAMYWYRQDPGQGLRLIYYSQIVNDFQKGDIAEGYSVSREKKESFPLTVTSAQKNPTAFYLCASSMAGGTNSPLHFGNGTRLTVT.

This clone was detected ten times or more. The DNA ends 3 residues before the CDR3 does, and the rest of the CDR3 is filled in from the germline J gene. The chain recombines TRBV5-4 with TRBJ2-5, with D unclear. The V gene's germline CDR1 is SGHNT and CDR2 YYREEE (reference sequence). This CDR3 contains 11 residues. The covered CDR3 bases are TGTGCCAGCAGCTTGGAAACTACC. It translates to CASSLETT. In full, the CDR3 reads CASSLETTQYF.

This clone was seen ten or more times. Coverage ceases 3 residues before the CDR3 finishes, and the germline J gene fills in the end. This rearrangement joins TRBV7-6 to TRBJ2-5, with 8 bases matching TRBD2. CDR1 and CDR2 from the germline V gene are SGHVS and FNYEAQ. After removal of 2 bases from V and 2 bases from J, the junction contained 10 bases not matched to a gene. This CDR3 region has 17 residues. The CDR3 bases that were read are TGTGCCAGCAGCTTAAACGCGAATAGCGGGGTACAAGAGACC. Translated, it gives CASSLNANSGVQET. The complete CDR3 reads CASSLNANSGVQETQYF.

There are many counts of this clone. The CDR3 is cut off 3 residues early in the read; its end comes from the germline J gene. The chain is built from TRBV19 and TRBJ1-3; D gene unclear. CDR1 and CDR2 (germline): LNHDA, SQIVND (reference sequence). Trimming left V 4 bases short and J 4 bases short, with 14 bases between. This CDR3 spans 15 amino acids. The CDR3 sequence is CASSTPRAGGNTIYF. Partial CDR3 DNA: TGTGCCAGTAGTACCCCCCGTGCAGGAGGAAACACC.

In this sample, this clone turned up many times. The read terminates 3 residues before the CDR3 end, so the remaining end is supplied by the germline J gene. The chain has TRBV11-2 and TRBJ1-1; 8 nucleotides line up with TRBD1. Trimming took 5 bases from V and 1 from J; bases not matched to a gene: 3. Per germline, CDR1 SGHAT and CDR2 FQNNGV. The CDR3 totals 14 residues. Partial CDR3 DNA: TGTGCCAGCAGCCGCGGACAGGGGAACACTGAA. It translates to CASSRGQGNTE. In full, the CDR3 is CASSRGQGNTEAFF.

This clone was observed many times. The read terminates 3 residues before the CDR3 end, so the remaining end is supplied by the germline J gene. The chain combines TRBV10-3 with TRBJ2-2, with D perhaps TRBD1 (6 bases). The V end lost 6 bases, the J end lost 2 bases, and 13 bases lay between the germline ends. This CDR3 has 15 residues. Germline CDR1 is ENHRY and CDR2 is SYGVKD. The covered CDR3 bases are TGTGCCATCAGCGACCGGGACACCAACACCGGGGAG. Translated: CAISDRDTNTGE. The complete CDR3 protein is CAISDRDTNTGELFF.

This clone was seen more than once but under ten times. The read stops 3 residues short of the end of the CDR3; the missing end is completed from the germline J gene. The V gene is TRBV7-9, the J gene TRBJ1-4; 10 bases are a match to TRBD1. This CDR3 has 14 amino acids. The germline V gene has CDR1 SEHNR and CDR2 FQNEAQ (reference sequence). With 9 bases clipped from V and 5 bases from J, the junction kept 6 bases outside the gene matches. The CDR3: CASKRGQGNEKLFF. The sequenced part of the CDR3 DNA is TGTGCCAGTAAACGGGGACAGGGGAATGAAAAA.

There are many counts of this clone. The missing CDR3 end, 3 residues past where the read stops, is filled in from the germline J gene. This sequence joins TRBV30 and TRBJ2-1; 7 bases align to TRBD2. Trimming at V came to 3 bases and at J to 4 bases, leaving 9 bases not matched to a gene. This CDR3 region has 15 residues. The V gene's germline CDR1 is GTSNPN and CDR2 SVGIG (reference sequence). The covered CDR3 bases are TGTGCCTGGAGAAACCCCGCGGGAGCTTACAATGAG. It encodes CAWRNPAGAYNE. In full, the CDR3 reads CAWRNPAGAYNEQFF. Supplemented by reference TRBV30 and TRBJ2-1, the full variable domain reads SQTIHQWPATLVQPVGSPLSLECTVEGTSNPNLYWYRQAAGRGLQLLFYSVGIGQISSEVPQNLSASRPQDRQFILSSKKLLLSDSGFYLCAWRNPAGAYNEQFFGPGTRLTVL.

This clone was seen ten or more times. The read comes to an end 3 residues before the CDR3 does, leaving the germline J gene to fill in the end. This rearrangement joins TRBV19 to TRBJ1-5; no definite D call. The CDR3 runs to 16 residues. V shed 7 bases and J shed 4 bases, with 20 bases lying between them. Germline V gene data show CDR1 as LNHDA and CDR2 as SQIVND (reference sequence). The CDR3 sequence: CASTQTGSFGNQPQHF. The part of the CDR3 DNA that was read is TGTGCCAGTACCCAAACGGGGAGTTTTGGGAATCAGCCC.

With regard to this clone: The CDR3 end lies 3 residues beyond the end of the read and is filled in from the germline J gene. The rearrangement uses TRBV19 and TRBJ1-2; D gene ambiguous. The CDR3 spans 16 residues. CDR1 and CDR2 (germline): LNHDA, SQIVND (reference sequence). The sequenced part of the CDR3 DNA is TGTGCCAGTCGTGAGCGGGAGAGAAGCTCCTACAATGAC. It is translated as CASRERERSSYND. The CDR3 reads in full as CASRERERSSYNDYTF.

This clone appeared many times. From the germline J gene comes the end of the CDR3, since the read stops 3 residues before it. The gene calls are TRBV20-1 and TRBJ2-2; no reliable D call. The germline CDR1 and CDR2 sequences are DFQATT and SNEGSKA (reference sequence). The CDR3 runs to 14 residues. Trimming cost V 4 bases and J 2 bases, with 11 bases left between them. The covered CDR3 bases are TGCAGTGCTAAGAGAGACACCAACACCGGGGAG. Translating gives CSAKRDTNTGE. The entire CDR3 protein is CSAKRDTNTGELFF.

This clone was seen ten or more times. The sequence runs out 3 residues before the end of the CDR3; the remainder is reconstructed from the germline J gene. This chain links TRBV20-1 with TRBJ1-2; weak D call: TRBD1 (5 bases). The CDR3 extends over 13 amino acids. Germline CDR1 and CDR2: DFQATT and SNEGSKA (reference sequence). CDR3 protein: CSAPWGVTQGYTF. The CDR3 DNA, read in part, is TGCAGTGCCCCCTGGGGCGTCACCCAGGGC.

The sample holds many counts of this clone. The read terminates 3 residues ahead of where the CDR3 ends, so the germline J gene completes it. The chain combines TRBV5-5 with TRBJ1-1, with 9 bases aligning to TRBD1. The germline gives CDR1 SGHKS, CDR2 YYEKEE (reference sequence). This CDR3 contains 14 residues. Germline trimming cut 5 bases from V and 7 bases from J; bases unmatched to any gene: 9. Partial CDR3 DNA: TGTGCCAGCAGTTCTGGGACAGGGTTTGGTGAA. It translates to CASSSGTGFGE. The entire CDR3 sequence reads CASSSGTGFGEAFF.

There are many counts of this clone. The CDR3 is cut off 3 residues early in the read; its end comes from the germline J gene. V and J are TRBV18 and TRBJ2-5; 7 bases line up with TRBD1. The CDR3 sequence is 13 residues long. Germline V CDR1 and CDR2: KGHSH, LQKENI. V shed 4 bases, J shed 4 bases, and the junction held 3 bases outside the gene matches. CDR3 bases read: TGTGCCAGCTCACAACAGGGGTCAGAGACC. Protein: CASSQQGSET. The whole CDR3 sequence is CASSQQGSETQYF. Based on the CDR3 plus reference TRBV18 and TRBJ2-5, the full variable domain is NAGVMQNPRHLVRRRGQEARLRCSPMKGHSHVYWYRQLPEEGLKFMVYLQKENIIDESGMPKERFSAEFPKEGPSILRIQQVVRGDSAAYFCASSQQGSETQYFGPGTRLLVL.

As regards this clone: The CDR3 extends 3 residues past the end of the read, so its final part is completed from the germline J gene. This chain connects TRBV20-1 to TRBJ1-4; TRBD1 matches 7 bases. V shed 5 bases and J 8 bases; nucleotides not matched to a gene: 14. The CDR3 has 15 residues. CDR1 and CDR2 (germline): DFQATT, SNEGSKA (reference sequence). The chain's CDR3 is CSAYPGQPSGEKLFF. Partial CDR3 DNA: TGCAGTGCTTACCCGGGACAGCCTTCCGGAGAAAAA.